The 19 T cell receptor beta chains given below trace back to one sample, sequenced in a study of cytotoxic CD8 clonotypes in ibrutinib-treated CLL. Libraries were prepared by immunoSEQ multiplex PCR; TCRdb keeps only in-frame clonotypes and omits some of them. The data contain around 310,000 clones, more than 65% of them singletons. The sample here was PBMCs, taken before ibrutinib treatment. Source of these receptors: a human donor with chronic lymphocytic leukemia.

The CDR3 region has the DNA TGTGCCAGCAGTGAAGCTAGGAGGGGCTTCGACGGGGAGCTGTTTTTT. Its protein product is CASSEARRGFDGELFF. V is TRBV2 and J is TRBJ2-2, with D tentatively TRBD2 (6 bases). This CDR3 has 16 residues. Trimming removed 0 bases from V and 7 bases from J, with 15 bases in between. Germline CDR1 is SNHLY and CDR2 is FYNNEI.

The V gene is TRBV6-5, the J gene TRBJ2-7; 11 bases align to TRBD2. Unmatched junction bases numbered 6, after V lost 2 bases and J lost 3 bases. The CDR3 is 16 residues long. Germline assignment: CDR1 MNHEY and CDR2 SVGAGI. The CDR3 region has the DNA TGTGCCAGCAGTTACGGGGTAGCGGGGGGGTTCTACGAGCAGTACTTC. This encodes CASSYGVAGGFYEQYF.

This clone was observed a handful of times. The chain combines TRBV11-2 with TRBJ2-7; 8 bases are shared with TRBD2. V lost 1 base to trimming and J lost 2 bases; unmatched junction nucleotides: 1. Germline V gene sequence: CDR1 SGHAT, CDR2 FQNNGV. The CDR3 contains 14 residues. CDR3 sequence reads: CASSLGAGAYEQYF. CDR3 DNA sequence: TGTGCCAGCAGCTTAGGAGCGGGAGCCTACGAGCAGTACTTC.

The V and J genes are TRBV7-9 and TRBJ1-5; no clear D. The CDR3 extends over 15 amino acids. Germline loops: CDR1 SEHNR, CDR2 FQNEAQ (reference sequence). V lost 5 bases to trimming and J lost 4 bases, with 15 bases between them. DNA of the CDR3: TGTGCCAGCAGCCCAGCAGGACGGCTAAATCAGCCCCAGCATTTT. As protein: CASSPAGRLNQPQHF.

CDR3 bases: TGTGCCAGCAGCTTAGTGGGAGGTGCCTCCTACGAGCAGTACTTC. This sequence encodes CASSLVGGASYEQYF. The chain couples TRBV11-2 to TRBJ2-5, with TRBD2 as a possible D gene (6 bases). The J call is in doubt because the DNA end fits TRBJ2-7 better. Germline CDR1 reads SGHAT; CDR2 reads FQNNGV. The CDR3 sequence is 15 residues long.

This rearrangement joins TRBV9 to TRBJ1-1; 8 positions agree with TRBD1. The CDR3 is 15 amino acids. CDR1 is SGDLS, CDR2 YYNGEE, per germline. J was trimmed by 1 base and V by 4 bases; bases with no gene match: 6. The CDR3 bases are TGTGCCAGCAGCTCTTGGACAGGGAAGAACACTGAAGCTTTCTTT. Its translation: CASSSWTGKNTEAFF. Full variable domain (remainder filled in from reference TRBV9 and TRBJ1-1): DSGVTQTPKHLITATGQRVTLRCSPRSGDLSVYWYQQSLDQGLQFLIQYYNGEERAKGNILERFSAQQFPDLHSELNLSSLELGDSALYFCASSSWTGKNTEAFFGQGTRLTVV.

The rearrangement uses TRBV6-1 and TRBJ2-7; no clear D. Germline loops: CDR1 MNHNS, CDR2 SASEGT. CDR3 length: 15 residues. V lost 2 bases and J lost 3, with 14 bases in between. This chain's CDR3 is CASSESPGPVYEQYF. The CDR3 nucleotides are TGTGCCAGCAGTGAATCGCCAGGTCCGGTCTACGAGCAGTACTTC.

The V call is TRBV28, the J call TRBJ1-3; D unresolved. Germline V gene lookup returns CDR1 MDHEN and CDR2 SYDVKM. The CDR3 has 16 residues. V was shortened by 4 bases and J by 3 bases, with 16 bases between the two germline ends. The CDR3 is CASSYPEGFVGNTIYF. In DNA, the CDR3 is TGTGCCAGCAGTTACCCCGAGGGTTTTGTTGGAAACACCATATATTTT.

The CDR3 is CASSRGLYNEQFF. CDR3 DNA: TGTGCCAGCAGCCGGGGACTATACAATGAGCAGTTCTTC. The rearrangement uses TRBV7-6 and TRBJ2-1; 7 bases are a match to TRBD2. V lost 5 bases to trimming and J lost 4 bases; unmatched junction nucleotides: 2. This CDR3 has 13 amino acids. The germline gives CDR1 SGHVS, CDR2 FNYEAQ.

V is TRBV25-1 and J is TRBJ2-1; 9 bases map to TRBD2. The junction had 12 bases not matched to a gene; V was cut back by 4 bases and J by 8 bases. The CDR3 runs 16 residues. Germline V gene sequence: CDR1 MGHDK, CDR2 SYGVNS. CDR3 coding DNA: TGTGCCAGCAGTGTGGGTAGCGGGAGACCCCCCGATGAGCAGTTCTTC. As protein: CASSVGSGRPPDEQFF.

The chain links TRBV7-9 to TRBJ1-1; a weak D match, TRBD1 (6 bases). This CDR3 comprises 13 residues. Trimming removed 5 bases at V and 4 bases at J, with 11 bases between. Germline V gene data show CDR1 as SEHNR and CDR2 as FQNEAQ (reference sequence). In nucleotides, the CDR3 is TGTGCCAGCAGCGGTGGCAGGGGCACTGAAGCTTTCTTT. This codes for CASSGGRGTEAFF.

The chain is built from TRBV19 and TRBJ2-7; the match to TRBD2 covers 10 bases. V shed 3 bases, J shed 7 bases, and the junction held 9 bases outside the gene matches. The CDR3 runs to 15 residues. Per germline, CDR1 LNHDA and CDR2 SQIVND (reference sequence). The CDR3 DNA reads as TGTGCCAGTAGTATCGAAGCGGGAGGGCCGAGTGAGCAGTACTTC. Translation gives CASSIEAGGPSEQYF.

The rearrangement links TRBV30 to TRBJ1-2; D gene uncertain. The V gene's germline CDR1 is GTSNPN and CDR2 SVGIG (reference sequence). V lost 4 bases and J lost 8, with 26 bases in between. The CDR3 length is 16 residues. The CDR3 region is CAWTLRGYKPGKGYTF. The CDR3 DNA reads TGTGCCTGGACTCTACGGGGTTACAAGCCCGGGAAAGGCTACACCTTC.

The chain links TRBV7-3 to TRBJ2-1; perhaps TRBD2 as D (6 bases). Trimming removed 1 base at V and 12 bases at J, with 10 bases between. The CDR3 runs 12 residues. Germline assignment: CDR1 SGHTA and CDR2 FQGTGA. The CDR3 loop reads CASSLSGVGQFF. CDR3 nucleotides: TGTGCCAGCAGCTTAAGCGGGGTAGGGCAGTTCTTC.

The gene calls are TRBV7-2 and TRBJ2-5; D is unclear. CDR1 and CDR2 from the germline V gene are SGHTA and FQGNSA. The CDR3 has 15 amino acids. Trimming removed 3 bases at V and 2 bases at J, with 13 bases between. CDR3 sequence reads: CASSFWAGEQETQYF. Written as DNA, the CDR3 is TGTGCCAGCAGCTTTTGGGCAGGAGAGCAAGAGACCCAGTACTTC. Complete variable domain (other parts from reference TRBV7-2 and TRBJ2-5): GAGVSQSPSNKVTEKGKDVELRCDPISGHTALYWYRQSLGQGLEFLIYFQGNSAPDKSGLPSDRFSAERTGGSVSTLTIQRTQQEDSAVYLCASSFWAGEQETQYFGPGTRLLVL.

The chain uses TRBV28 and TRBJ1-1; no definite D call. V dropped 3 bases and J dropped 3 bases, with 14 bases sitting between them. CDR1 is MDHEN and CDR2 is SYDVKM in the germline V gene. The CDR3 runs 15 residues. Written as DNA, the CDR3 is TGTGCCAGCAGTTTTCCCCCCCCCTGGGACACTGAAGCTTTCTTT. Its translation is CASSFPPPWDTEAFF.

The chain joins TRBV7-9 to TRBJ2-7; D is possibly TRBD1 (6 bases). Trimming took 0 bases from V and 6 from J, leaving 18 bases between them. Germline-derived CDR1 and CDR2 are SEHNR and FQNEAQ (reference sequence). CDR3 size: 16 residues. CDR3 DNA: TGTGCCAGCAGCTTAGCGCGGCCACAGGGTAAAGCCGAGCAGTACTTC. This encodes CASSLARPQGKAEQYF.

This rearrangement joins TRBV16 to TRBJ2-5, with 7 nucleotides matching TRBD1. CDR1 KGHSY and CDR2 FQNENV come from the germline V gene. J lost 5 bases, V lost 0 bases, and 3 bases had no gene match. This CDR3 spans 14 amino acids. DNA of the CDR3: TGTGCCAGCAGCCAATCACAGGGGCCGGAGACCCAGTACTTC. Protein sequence: CASSQSQGPETQYF.

This sequence joins TRBV28 and TRBJ1-2; D remains ambiguous. V lost 10 bases to trimming and J lost 4 bases, with 10 bases between them. CDR1 MDHEN and CDR2 SYDVKM come from the germline V gene. The CDR3 length is 11 residues. In DNA form, the CDR3 reads TGTGCCACCCTGTCCCCCTATGGCTACACCTTC. It is translated as CATLSPYGYTF.